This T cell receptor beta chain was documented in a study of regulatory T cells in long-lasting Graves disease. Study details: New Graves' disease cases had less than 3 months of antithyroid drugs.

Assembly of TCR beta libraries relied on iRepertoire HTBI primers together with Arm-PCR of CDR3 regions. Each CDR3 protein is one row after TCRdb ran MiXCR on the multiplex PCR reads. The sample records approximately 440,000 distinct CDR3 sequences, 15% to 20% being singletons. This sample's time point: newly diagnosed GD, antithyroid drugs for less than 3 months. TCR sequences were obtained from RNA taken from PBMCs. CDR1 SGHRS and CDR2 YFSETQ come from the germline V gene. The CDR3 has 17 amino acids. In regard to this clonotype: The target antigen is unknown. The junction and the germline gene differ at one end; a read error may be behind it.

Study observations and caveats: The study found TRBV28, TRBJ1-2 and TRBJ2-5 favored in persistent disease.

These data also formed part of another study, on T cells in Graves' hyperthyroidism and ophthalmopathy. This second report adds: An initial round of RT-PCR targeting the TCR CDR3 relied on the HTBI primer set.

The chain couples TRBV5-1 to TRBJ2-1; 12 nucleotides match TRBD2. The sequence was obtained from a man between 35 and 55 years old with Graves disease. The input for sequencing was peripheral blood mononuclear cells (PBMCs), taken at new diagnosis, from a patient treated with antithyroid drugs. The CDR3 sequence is CGSSPQPGLAGNYEQFF. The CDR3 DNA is TGCGGCAGCAGCCCCCAACCTGGACTAGCGGGAAACTATGAGCAGTTCTTC.